The present T cell receptor (beta chain) was sequenced within a study of Graves' ophthalmopathy and Graves' hyperthyroidism. On the study more broadly: At the time of initial diagnosis and before any treatment, peripheral blood was collected. Findings of the study overall: Progression of ophthalmopathy was predicted by the model with roughly 70% sensitivity and less than 85% specificity. Ophthalmopathy cases were distinguished from stable hyperthyroidism by a 13-signature model, reaching over 85% sensitivity and 70% to 84% specificity.

Orbital computed tomography, together with clinical symptoms, serum thyroxine, TRAb and thyroid ultrasound, was used for diagnosis. From germline, CDR1 is MNHEY and CDR2 SMNVEV (reference sequence). The CDR3 is made up of 14 amino acids. V lost 5 bases and J 3 bases, leaving 11 bases between the germline ends. Regarding this clonotype: Its cognate antigen is unknown.

Amplification of TCR beta CDR3 regions used RNA transcripts. In the first round, RT-PCR was carried out with HTBI primers, and a multiplex PCR formed the second round. TCRdb used MiXCR to reprocess the multiplex PCR reads, holding one entry per CDR3 protein. The table includes about 420,000 distinct CDR3 sequences, roughly 21% detected once. The TCR originated in a woman between 18 and 30 years old with stable Graves' hyperthyroidism. The chain links TRBV27 to TRBJ1-5; D is unclear. Sequencing was performed on peripheral blood. The CDR3 DNA is TGTGCCAGCAGTCTCACCCCGAACAATCAGCCCCAGCATTTT. It yields the protein CASSLTPNNQPQHF.